Below, 15 T cell receptor beta chains from the same sample are listed, as sequenced in a study of blood T cells in healthy people across ages. The second PCR ran 7 to 11 cycles with a sample-barcoded 5' primer and J-beta primers. TCRdb reprocessed the 5' RACE reads with MiXCR, giving one entry per CDR3 protein. Of about 780,000 distinct CDR3 sequences in the sample, about 59% were seen once. The specimen was blood. These receptors all stem from a man in his thirties or forties in good health.

Concerning this clonotype itself: Compared with germline, one end of the junction differs, possibly owing to a read error. The chain combines TRBV7-3 with TRBJ2-4; D is perhaps TRBD1 or TRBD2 (6 bases each). The J call may be faulty, since TRBJ2-7 better matches the DNA end. From germline, CDR1 is SGHTA and CDR2 FQGTGA. The length of the CDR3 is 15 residues. The CDR3: CASSLTVGGLYEQYF. The CDR3 DNA sequence: TGTGCCAGCAGCCTAACAGTTGGGGGGCTCTACGAGCAGTACTTC.

This clonotype was observed a handful of times. The chain joins TRBV12-3 or TRBV12-4 to TRBJ2-5; no clear D gene. The CDR3 has 14 amino acids. The ends were cut back, 1 base at V and 4 bases at J, with 10 bases in the middle. The CDR3 region has the DNA TGTGCCAGCAGTTTAGGCGTGGTACGAGAGACCCAGTACTTC. This encodes CASSLGVVRETQYF.

V gene TRBV27 combines with J gene TRBJ2-3; 8 nucleotides agree with TRBD1. The V segment lost 4 bases and the J segment 2 bases; nucleotides outside the gene matches: 11. The length of the CDR3 is 17 residues. Germline V CDR1 and CDR2: MNHEY, SMNVEV (reference sequence). CDR3 residues: CASSSISQGAYTDTQYF. Written as DNA, the CDR3 is TGTGCCAGCAGTTCCATCTCGCAGGGGGCGTACACAGATACGCAGTATTTT.

In its sample, this clonotype was seen a few times. The J gene is TRBJ1-2, the V gene TRBV4-1, with D possibly being TRBD1 (6 bases). Germline V gene sequence: CDR1 MGHRA, CDR2 YSYEKL. CDR3 length equals 13 residues. With 1 base removed from V and 8 bases from J, the gap between germline ends came to 11 bases. The CDR3 spells CASSQARQGGYTF. CDR3 sequence (DNA): TGCGCCAGCAGCCAAGCTAGGCAGGGGGGCTACACCTTC.

The genes are TRBV29-1 and TRBJ2-5, with 8 bases matching TRBD2. V gave up 7 bases and J gave up 2 bases; unmatched junction bases: 9. This CDR3 comprises 14 residues. The germline V gene has CDR1 SQVTM and CDR2 ANQGSEA. Here the CDR3 DNA reads TGCAGCGCTTCAGTAGCGGGGATTCAAGAGACCCAGTACTTC. Amino acid sequence: CSASVAGIQETQYF.

The chain uses TRBV28 and TRBJ1-6, with unresolved D. Trimming shortened V by 7 bases and J by 8 bases, and 12 bases separated the two germline ends. In germline, CDR1 is MDHEN, CDR2 SYDVKM. This CDR3 comprises 13 residues. The CDR3 spells CASIRMNDSPLHF. The CDR3 DNA reads TGTGCCAGCATAAGGATGAACGATTCACCCCTCCACTTT.

This clonotype appeared a few times. This chain connects TRBV29-1 to TRBJ2-3; TRBD1 might be the D (6 bases). The CDR3 runs to 14 residues. Trimming left V 0 bases short and J 6 bases short, with 13 bases between. Germline V gene lookup returns CDR1 SQVTM and CDR2 ANQGSEA. CDR3 DNA sequence: TGCAGCGTTGAAGAGTGGGACAAGGGCGATACGCAGTATTTT. It specifies CSVEEWDKGDTQYF.

The rearrangement links TRBV20-1 to TRBJ1-1, with unresolved D. Between the trimmed V and J ends, which lost 6 bases and 0 bases, there was a span of 23 bases. The CDR3 spans 17 residues. Germline V gene sequence: CDR1 DFQATT, CDR2 SNEGSKA (reference sequence). Here the CDR3 reads CSARRLGDSKVNTEAFF. CDR3 nucleotide sequence: TGCAGTGCCCGGCGATTGGGAGATAGTAAGGTGAACACTGAAGCTTTCTTT.

About this clonotype: Compared with germline, one end of the junction differs, possibly owing to a read error. The V gene is TRBV4-3, the J gene TRBJ2-3; TRBD2 matches at 8 bases. This CDR3 is 16 amino acids long. Germline CDR1 is LGHNA and CDR2 is YSLEER. In nucleotides, the CDR3 is TGCGCCAGCAGCAACTGGGCGGGGGGAGGCACGGATACGCAGTATTTT. It translates to CASSNWAGGGTDTQYF.

The chain carries TRBV28 and TRBJ1-2, with 9 bases matching TRBD1. Trimming cost V 4 bases and J 8 bases; bases outside gene matches: 8. CDR3 length equals 14 residues. Germline CDR1 is MDHEN and CDR2 is SYDVKM. CDR3 coding DNA: TGTGCCAGCAGTTCCACGGGACAGGGTCAGGGCTACACCTTC. It yields the protein CASSSTGQGQGYTF.

About this clonotype itself: Sequence at one end of the junction differs from germline and may be a read error. V is TRBV7-9 and J is TRBJ2-3; D may correspond to TRBD1 or TRBD2 (6 bases each). Germline V gene sequence: CDR1 SEHNR, CDR2 FQNEAQ (reference sequence). The CDR3 loop spans 16 amino acids. The CDR3 protein is CAGSLEPRGAEDTQYF. The CDR3 DNA reads as TGTGCCGGCAGCTTGGAGCCGAGGGGGGCGGAAGATACGCAGTATTTT.

The J gene is TRBJ2-3, the V gene TRBV27; 11 bases are shared with TRBD2. Germline CDR1 is MNHEY and CDR2 is SMNVEV (reference sequence). Losses at the gene ends were 3 bases for V and 5 bases for J; bases not matched to a gene: 13. CDR3 length: 18 residues. The CDR3 DNA follows: TGTGCCAGCAGTTTCCAGCGCCTTGTAGCGGGGGGGCGAGATACGCAGTATTTT. Translated: CASSFQRLVAGGRDTQYF.

The chain couples TRBV20-1 to TRBJ2-1; the D gene is possibly TRBD1 (5 bases). The CDR3 covers 13 residues. Per germline, CDR1 DFQATT and CDR2 SNEGSKA (reference sequence). Trimming removed 7 bases from V and 13 bases from J, with 23 bases in between. CDR3: CSVIGQGGETQFF. The CDR3 DNA reads as TGCAGTGTGATCGGGCAGGGTGGAGAGACCCAGTTCTTC.

This clonotype was recorded a few times. The rearrangement joins TRBV28 to TRBJ1-5; D is undetermined. Trimming took off 5 bases at V and 11 bases at J, with 10 bases between the two ends. The germline CDR1 and CDR2 sequences are MDHEN and SYDVKM. The CDR3 has 11 residues. For the CDR3, the DNA is TGTGCCAGCAGTCCCGGGGTGGCCCAGCATTTT. It encodes CASSPGVAQHF.

This clonotype was counted a few times. The chain employs TRBV27 and TRBJ1-2, with TRBD1 identical over 7 bases. The V gene end was trimmed by 3 bases and the J gene end by 8 bases; junction bases not matched to a gene: 6. The CDR3 totals 13 residues. Germline lookup yields CDR1 MNHEY and CDR2 SMNVEV (reference sequence). The CDR3 DNA sequence: TGTGCCAGCAGTTTCACAGGGGTTTACGGCTACACCTTC. Protein sequence: CASSFTGVYGYTF.